The rows below give T cell receptor beta chains drawn from one sample of a study of neurological immune-mediated disorders. TCRdb reanalysed the 5' RACE reads using MiXCR and keeps one entry per CDR3 protein. The table shows 81,000 or so distinct CDR3 sequences, with 4.5% to 6.5% occurring only once. The sample taken for sequencing was PBMCs. The receptors here all came from a woman in her thirties with multiple sclerosis. The CDR3 runs from the conserved cysteine through the conserved F or W. D genes are given only for firm matches. Only part of the rows carry a size: once, few, many, or a class if the clone is expanded.

>14|TRBJ2-1|TRBD1|few|TRBV20-1
CSAPTGTGYNEQFF
TGCAGTGCTCCTACCGGGACAGGCTACAATGAGCAGTTCTTC
>14|TRBJ2-3|TRBD1|many|TRBV20-1
CSATGTGGTDTQYF
TGCAGTGCCACCGGGACAGGGGGCACAGATACGCAGTATTTT
>15|TRBJ2-1|TRBD2|few|TRBV25-1
CASIKRREGLDEQFF
TGTGCCAGCATAAAACGGCGGGAGGGCCTCGATGAGCAGTTCTTC
>12|TRBJ2-7|TRBD1|-|TRBV20-1
CSATQTGHEQYF
TGCAGTGCGACACAGACAGGGCACGAGCAGTACTTC
>14|TRBJ2-3|-|many|TRBV10-3
CAISEQEVTDTQYF
TGTGCCATCAGTGAGCAGGAGGTTACAGATACGCAGTATTTT
>16|TRBJ2-1|-|few|TRBV3-1
CASSPGRRIFYNEQFF
TGTGCCAGCAGCCCTGGAAGGCGCATATTCTACAATGAGCAGTTCTTC
>17|TRBJ1-6|TRBD1|-|TRBV28
CASSFLTSDRGDSPLHF
TGTGCCAGCAGTTTCTTGACCAGCGACAGGGGGGATTCACCCCTCCACTTT
>14|TRBJ1-2|TRBD1|few|TRBV6-6
CASSYDRVGYGYTF
TGTGCCAGCAGTTATGACAGGGTCGGATATGGCTACACCTTC
>14|TRBJ2-2|TRBD2|many|TRBV6-1
CASSVTSGTGELFF
TGTGCCAGCAGTGTAACTAGCGGCACCGGGGAGCTGTTTTTT
>14|TRBJ2-1|TRBD2|many|TRBV20-1
CSARAAGVKNEQFF
TGCAGTGCTAGAGCAGCGGGAGTGAAAAATGAGCAGTTCTTC
>18|TRBJ2-1|TRBD2|many|TRBV5-1
CASSLLPPAGFSYNEQFF
TGCGCCAGCAGCTTGCTCCCCCCAGCGGGGTTCTCCTACAATGAGCAGTTCTTC
>15|TRBJ2-1|TRBD1|few|TRBV7-8
CASKMWGQGYNEQFF
TGTGCCAGCAAGATGTGGGGACAGGGATACAATGAGCAGTTCTTC
>16|TRBJ2-6|-|many|TRBV15
CATSRGRGAGANVLTF
TGTGCCACCAGCAGAGGTCGTGGGGCTGGGGCCAACGTCCTGACTTTC
>14|TRBJ2-7|-|few|TRBV5-5
CASSLPGRSYEQYF
TGTGCCAGCAGTTTACCGGGACGGAGCTACGAGCAGTACTTC
>15|TRBJ2-7|TRBD2|many|TRBV20-1
CSAPPTSGSRYEQYF
TGCAGTGCGCCACCTACTAGCGGGAGTAGGTACGAGCAGTACTTC
>12|TRBJ2-7|-|many|TRBV30
CAWSVPGYEQYF
TGTGCCTGGAGTGTTCCGGGATACGAGCAGTACTTC
>14|TRBJ2-1|TRBD2|many|TRBV20-1
CSARGETSGRWQFF
TGCAGTGCTAGAGGCGAGACTAGCGGGAGGTGGCAGTTCTTC
>16|TRBJ2-1|-|many|TRBV6-5
CASSYLTPGSRSEQFF
TGTGCCAGCAGTTACCTCACACCCGGGAGTAGGAGTGAGCAGTTCTTC
>16|TRBJ2-6|TRBD1|many|TRBV5-1
CASTLFQGAGANVLTF
TGCGCCAGCACCCTCTTTCAGGGGGCTGGGGCCAACGTCCTGACTTTC
>15|TRBJ2-7|TRBD2|few|TRBV9
CASSVGLDPGTSRYF
TGTGCCAGCAGCGTAGGCCTTGATCCCGGGACTAGTAGGTACTTC
>16|TRBJ1-2|TRBD1|-|TRBV3-1
CASSQELRGQGYGYTF
TGTGCCAGCAGCCAAGAATTGCGGGGACAGGGGTATGGCTACACCTTC
>12|TRBJ1-5|-|many|TRBV10-3
CAISPSNQPQHF
TGTGCCATCAGTCCCAGCAATCAGCCCCAGCATTTT
>17|TRBJ1-3|-|many|TRBV3-1
CASSQDRGFLSGNTIYF
TGTGCCAGCAGCCAAGATCGGGGCTTCCTCTCTGGAAACACCATATATTTT
>16|TRBJ2-7|-|many|TRBV20-1
CSARAVGTRLIYEQYF
TGCAGTGCTAGAGCAGTCGGGACTCGCCTCATCTACGAGCAGTACTTC
>15|TRBJ2-3|TRBD2|many|TRBV7-2
CASSLTSGTTHTQYF
TGTGCCAGCAGCTTGACTAGCGGGACCACCCATACGCAGTATTTT
>12|TRBJ1-2|-|many|TRBV20-1
CKKMSPGYGYTF
TGCAAAAAAATGAGCCCGGGGTATGGCTACACCTTC
>16|TRBJ2-1|TRBD2|many|TRBV20-1
CSALGASGSSYNEQFF
TGCAGTGCCCTGGGGGCTAGCGGGAGCTCCTACAATGAGCAGTTCTTC
>13|TRBJ2-2|-|many|TRBV5-8
CASSLGGNLELFF
TGTGCCAGCAGCTTGGGTGGCAATTTGGAGCTGTTTTTT
>17|TRBJ1-1|-|-|TRBV7-9
CASSLAKTHKVNTEAFF
TGTGCCAGCAGCTTAGCCAAGACCCATAAGGTTAACACTGAAGCTTTCTTT
>16|TRBJ2-2|-|many|TRBV12-3/TRBV12-4
CASSLSRGVFPGELFF
TGTGCCAGCAGTCTCAGCAGGGGCGTGTTTCCCGGGGAGCTGTTTTTT
>16|TRBJ1-1|-|many|TRBV6-5
CASSYSGGASGTEAFF
TGTGCCAGCAGTTACTCTGGGGGGGCCTCTGGAACTGAAGCTTTCTTT
>14|TRBJ1-1|-|-|TRBV6-5
CASSTTGSVTEAFF
TGTGCCAGCAGTACTACAGGGAGTGTCACTGAAGCTTTCTTT
>15|TRBJ2-5|-|many|TRBV5-1
CASSSQGTVEETQYF
TGCGCCAGCTCCTCCCAGGGGACGGTAGAAGAGACCCAGTACTTC
>15|TRBJ2-1|TRBD2|many|TRBV5-1
CASSGGTSSYNEQFF
TGCGCCAGCAGCGGCGGGACTAGTTCCTACAATGAGCAGTTCTTC
>15|TRBJ1-1|-|many|TRBV27
CASSFGIGRVHEAFF
TGTGCCAGCAGTTTCGGTATAGGGAGGGTACATGAAGCTTTCTTT
>15|TRBJ1-6|-|many|TRBV7-8
CASSRARLGQSPLHF
TGTGCCAGCAGCCGAGCGCGGTTGGGACAATCACCCCTCCACTTT
>15|TRBJ2-1|TRBD1|many|TRBV20-1
CSASRGFGSYNEQFF
TGCAGTGCTAGCAGGGGGTTTGGATCCTACAATGAGCAGTTCTTC
>15|TRBJ2-3|-|-|TRBV20-1
CSAYESRGGTDTQYF
TGCAGTGCTTATGAGTCTAGAGGAGGTACAGATACGCAGTATTTT